The rows below give T cell receptor beta chains drawn from one sample of a study of blood T cell repertoires in COVID-19. Repertoires were generated with immunoSEQ multiplex PCR, while TCRdb's copy carries only in-frame clones and drops some. The table shows approximately 130,000 clones, with roughly four fifths occurring only once. The sequenced material came from PBMCs or T cells enriched from blood (not recorded which). The receptor set was obtained from a man younger than 40 who had recovered from COVID-19. Both conserved end residues are part of each CDR3. D genes are given only for firm matches. Expanded clones are given a class, and other clones once, few, many or no size at all.

- | TRBJ1-2 | - | TRBV5-6 | CAAAAYGYTF | TGTGCCGCTGCGGCCTATGGCTACACCTTC
- | TRBJ2-3 | - | TRBV2 | CASSEIGGGADTQYF | TGTGCCAGCAGTGAGATTGGAGGGGGGGCAGATACGCAGTATTTT
- | TRBJ1-6 | TRBD1 | TRBV28 | CASHESVGRTGLPNSPLHF | TGTGCCAGCCACGAATCAGTAGGGAGGACAGGGCTGCCTAATTCACCCCTCCACTTT
few | TRBJ1-4 | TRBD1 | TRBV18 | CASSPPTGEGEKLFF | TGTGCCAGCTCACCACCGACAGGGGAGGGTGAAAAACTGTTTTTT
few | TRBJ1-6 | TRBD1 | TRBV18 | CASSPNPGGGNSPLHF | TGTGCCAGCTCACCTAACCCAGGGGGCGGTAATTCACCCCTCCACTTT
- | TRBJ2-1 | - | TRBV5-1 | CASRPGSYNEQFF | TGCGCCAGCAGACCAGGGTCCTACAATGAGCAGTTCTTC
- | TRBJ1-1 | - | TRBV4-1 | CASSQGWDTEAFF | TGCGCCAGCAGCCAGGGCTGGGACACTGAAGCTTTCTTT
- | TRBJ2-5 | TRBD2 | TRBV3-1/TRBV3-2 | CASSQGVAGRQETQYF | TGTGCCAGCAGCCAGGGCGTAGCGGGGAGGCAAGAGACCCAGTACTTC
- | TRBJ1-4 | TRBD1 | TRBV9 | CASSVVGTEGEKLFF | TGTGCCAGCAGCGTAGTAGGGACAGAGGGGGAAAAACTGTTTTTT
- | TRBJ1-1 | TRBD1 | TRBV29-1 | CSAGTGETEAFF | TGCAGCGCCGGGACAGGGGAAACTGAAGCTTTCTTT
few | TRBJ2-5 | - | TRBV21-1 | CASSKVTWGTPGTAETQYF | TGTGCCAGCAGCAAAGTCACTTGGGGAACTCCCGGGACAGCTGAGACCCAGTACTTC
- | TRBJ2-4 | TRBD1 | TRBV30 | CAWSADRGDIQYF | TGTGCCTGGAGCGCGGACAGGGGGGACATTCAGTACTTC
- | TRBJ2-3 | - | TRBV7-9 | CASSLIRGGTDTQYF | TGTGCCAGCAGCTTAATTAGAGGAGGCACAGATACGCAGTATTTT
- | TRBJ1-1 | TRBD1 | TRBV10-3 | CAISEGTAAFF | TGTGCCATCAGCGAAGGGACAGCAGCTTTCTTT
- | TRBJ1-1 | - | TRBV19 | CASSKQVSNTEAFF | TGTGCCAGTAGTAAACAGGTTTCGAACACTGAAGCTTTCTTT
few | TRBJ1-5 | - | TRBV6-1 | CASSEEIGQGKKPQHF | TGTGCCAGCAGTGAAGAGATAGGGCAGGGAAAAAAGCCCCAGCATTTT
many | TRBJ1-2 | TRBD1 | TRBV19 | CASSRTNKGQGESYTF | TGTGCCAGTAGTAGAACTAACAAAGGACAGGGAGAGAGCTACACCTTC
- | TRBJ2-5 | - | TRBV27 | CASSLWPGETQYF | TGTGCCAGCAGTTTATGGCCCGGGGAGACCCAGTACTTC
- | TRBJ1-3 | - | TRBV18 | CASSPGASNGNTIYF | TGTGCCAGCTCACCAGGGGCGTCTAACGGTAACACCATATATTTT
- | TRBJ1-2 | - | TRBV14 | CASSPSGYGYTF | TGTGCCAGCAGCCCATCCGGCTATGGCTACACCTTC
- | TRBJ1-1 | - | TRBV11-2 | CASSPPTAGMEEAFF | TGTGCCAGCAGCCCACCGACAGCGGGGATGGAGGAAGCTTTCTTT
- | TRBJ2-1 | - | TRBV11-2 | CASSFFGAFNEQFF | TGTGCCAGCAGCTTTTTTGGGGCTTTCAATGAGCAGTTCTTC
- | TRBJ1-4 | TRBD1 | TRBV4-1 | CASRERTGGAEKLFF | TGCGCCAGCAGGGAAAGGACAGGGGGCGCTGAAAAACTGTTTTTT
- | TRBJ2-1 | TRBD2 | TRBV6-5 | CASSYSGTSGSYEQFF | TGTGCCAGCAGTTACTCAGGGACTAGCGGGAGTTATGAGCAGTTCTTC
- | TRBJ2-7 | - | TRBV6-5 | CAAMGSSYEQYF | TGTGCCGCGATGGGGAGCTCCTACGAGCAGTACTTC
few | TRBJ1-6 | - | TRBV6-5 | CASSYGTGLSPLHF | TGTGCCAGCAGTTACGGTACAGGGTTGTCACCCCTCCACTTT
once | TRBJ1-1 | - | TRBV18 | CASSLSRGDTEAFF | TGTGCCAGCTCACTCTCCAGGGGTGACACTGAAGCTTTCTTT
- | TRBJ2-1 | - | TRBV6-5 | CASSFGSLGNNEQFF | TGTGCCAGCAGTTTCGGGAGTCTGGGGAACAATGAGCAGTTCTTC
- | TRBJ2-3 | - | TRBV9 | CASSVVGLSGTDTQYF | TGTGCCAGCAGCGTAGTAGGACTTTCGGGAACAGATACGCAGTATTTT
- | TRBJ2-5 | TRBD2 | TRBV4-1 | CASSPLGTSRETQYF | TGCGCCAGCAGCCCTCTGGGGACTAGTCGGGAGACCCAGTACTTC
- | TRBJ2-1 | TRBD2 | TRBV11-2 | CASRTGTTIFYNEQFF | TGTGCCAGCAGGACCGGGACTACTATTTTCTACAATGAGCAGTTCTTC
- | TRBJ2-1 | - | TRBV5-1 | CASSFTGTTYNEQFF | TGCGCCAGCAGCTTTACAGGGACCACCTACAATGAGCAGTTCTTC
- | TRBJ1-6 | - | TRBV5-4 | CASRPEGDRNSPLHF | TGTGCCAGCAGGCCCGAGGGGGACCGAAATTCACCCCTCCACTTT
- | TRBJ1-3 | TRBD1 | TRBV29-1 | CSVDRGGDTIYF | TGCAGCGTCGACAGGGGAGGGGACACCATATATTTT
- | TRBJ1-5 | - | TRBV5-6 | CASSTTDNSNQPQHF | TGTGCCAGCAGCACGACAGACAATAGCAATCAGCCCCAGCATTTT
- | TRBJ2-3 | TRBD1 | TRBV19 | CASSARDRSTDTQYF | TGTGCCAGTAGTGCTAGGGACAGGAGCACAGATACGCAGTATTTT
- | TRBJ2-3 | - | TRBV7-3 | CASSLTSVTDTQYF | TGTGCCAGCAGCTTAACGTCTGTTACAGATACGCAGTATTTT
- | TRBJ1-4 | - | TRBV5-1 | CASTRDSHTGEKLFF | TGCGCCAGCACCCGGGACTCCCATACTGGCGAAAAACTGTTTTTT
- | TRBJ2-7 | - | TRBV19 | CASSILLSYEQYF | -
- | TRBJ1-3 | TRBD1 | TRBV2 | CASSRDRSGSGNTIYF | TGTGCCAGCAGTCGGGACAGGTCGGGCTCTGGAAACACCATATATTTT
- | TRBJ2-2 | - | TRBV11-1 | CASSNPTGTGELFF | TGTGCCAGCAGTAACCCAACAGGAACCGGGGAGCTGTTTTTT
- | TRBJ2-6 | - | TRBV18 | CASSLQDSGANVLTF | TGTGCTAGCTCACTTCAGGACTCTGGGGCCAACGTCCTGACTTTC
- | TRBJ2-3 | TRBD1 | TRBV7-2 | CASSLFGQEYTDTQYF | TGTGCCAGCAGCTTATTTGGACAGGAGTACACAGATACGCAGTATTTT
- | TRBJ1-5 | - | TRBV6-6 | CASSYREVDQPQHF | TGTGCCAGCAGTTACAGGGAGGTGGATCAGCCCCAGCATTTT
few | TRBJ2-7 | - | TRBV7-3 | CASSLEAGSSYEQYF | TGTGCCAGCAGCCTCGAGGCGGGTAGCTCCTACGAGCAGTACTTC
- | TRBJ1-2 | TRBD1 | TRBV20-1 | CSASPASGQPNYGYTF | TGCAGTGCTAGTCCTGCGTCGGGACAGCCAAACTATGGCTACACCTTC
- | TRBJ2-5 | TRBD2 | TRBV10-3 | CATGLASEGAETQYF | TGTGCTACCGGACTAGCGTCAGAGGGGGCAGAGACCCAGTACTTC
- | TRBJ2-7 | TRBD1 | TRBV6-5 | CASTRTGGDEQYF | TGTGCCAGCACCCGAACAGGGGGCGACGAGCAGTACTTC
- | TRBJ2-3 | TRBD1 | TRBV5-1 | CASSRDRASTDTQYF | TGCGCCAGCAGCCGGGACAGGGCGAGCACAGATACGCAGTATTTT
- | TRBJ1-1 | TRBD1 | TRBV10-3 | CAIRDRDMNTEAFF | TGTGCCATCCGAGACAGGGATATGAACACTGAAGCTTTCTTT
- | TRBJ1-2 | - | TRBV30 | CAHAKKREGYTF | TGTGCCCACGCGAAGAAAAGGGAGGGCTACACCTTC
few | TRBJ1-5 | - | TRBV12-5 | CASGLLSSNQPQHF | TGTGCTAGTGGTTTGTTGAGTAGCAATCAGCCCCAGCATTTT
- | TRBJ1-5 | - | TRBV29-1 | CSVSVQGIGQPQHF | TGCAGCGTTTCCGTCCAGGGGATAGGTCAGCCCCAGCATTTT
- | TRBJ1-4 | TRBD1 | TRBV12-3/TRBV12-4 | CASSLGQGEKLFF | TGTGCCAGCAGTCTAGGACAGGGGGAAAAACTGTTTTTT
- | TRBJ2-7 | TRBD2 | TRBV30 | CASGKGGFYEQYF | TGTGCCTCGGGCAAGGGAGGGTTCTACGAGCAGTACTTC
- | TRBJ1-2 | - | TRBV5-6 | CASSVQGYGYTF | TGTGCCAGCAGCGTACAGGGTTATGGCTACACCTTC
- | TRBJ2-2 | TRBD2 | TRBV2 | CASSVLRTSVTGELFF | TGTGCCAGCAGCGTGCTAAGGACTAGTGTCACCGGGGAGCTGTTTTTT
- | TRBJ2-7 | TRBD2 | TRBV29-1 | CSVVGLAPTYEQYF | TGCAGCGTTGTTGGACTAGCGCCAACCTACGAGCAGTACTTC
- | TRBJ2-1 | TRBD2 | TRBV19 | CASNRRGGEYNEQFF | TGTGCCAGTAATCGCCGGGGGGGAGAGTACAATGAGCAGTTCTTC
- | TRBJ2-2 | - | TRBV6-5 | CASSRRDTGELFF | TGTGCCAGCAGTCGGAGGGACACCGGGGAGCTGTTTTTT